This entry features one T cell receptor beta chain sequence. Its antigen is as yet unknown. The data derive from a study of cytomegalovirus exposure and HLA in healthy donors. For the study at large: According to later analysis, the same platform produced the roughly 120 validation and around 730 first-cohort repertoires.

The CDR3 length is 14 residues. The V end was cut by 6 bases, the J end by 8 bases, with 16 bases between. Germline values: CDR1 SGHDN, CDR2 FVKESK. General observations from the study: The study labeled under 200 TCR beta chains cytomegalovirus-associated. The classifier reportedly diagnosed cytomegalovirus status with high sensitivity and specificity. Most TCR sequences were seen very rarely across donors, but some public TCRs occurred in many.

Clones were read by immunoSEQ multiplex PCR, and TCRdb kept only the in-frame ones, dropping some. Of some 84,000 clones in the sample, approximately 91% were seen once. The rearrangement links TRBV14 to TRBJ1-4; TRBD1 is a possible D gene (6 bases). This receptor was taken from a man in his thirties or forties in good health and CMV-seronegative. The sample consisted of PBMCs. The CDR3, as DNA: TGTGCCAGCAGTTCCGGGCAGGGGCGGGAAAAACTGTTTTTT. Its protein product is CASSSGQGREKLFF.